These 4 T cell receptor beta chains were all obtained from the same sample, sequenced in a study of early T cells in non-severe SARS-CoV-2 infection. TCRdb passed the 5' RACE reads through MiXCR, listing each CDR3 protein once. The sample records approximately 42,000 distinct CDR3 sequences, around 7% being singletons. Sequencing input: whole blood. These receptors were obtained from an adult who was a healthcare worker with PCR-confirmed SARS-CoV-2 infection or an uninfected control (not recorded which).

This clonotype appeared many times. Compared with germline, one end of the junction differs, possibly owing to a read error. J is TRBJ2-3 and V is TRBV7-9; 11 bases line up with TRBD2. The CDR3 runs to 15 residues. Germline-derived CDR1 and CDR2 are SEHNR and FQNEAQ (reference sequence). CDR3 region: CASSFLAGGTNTQYF. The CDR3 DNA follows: TGTGCCAGCAGCTTCCTAGCGGGGGGCACAAATACGCAGTATTTT.

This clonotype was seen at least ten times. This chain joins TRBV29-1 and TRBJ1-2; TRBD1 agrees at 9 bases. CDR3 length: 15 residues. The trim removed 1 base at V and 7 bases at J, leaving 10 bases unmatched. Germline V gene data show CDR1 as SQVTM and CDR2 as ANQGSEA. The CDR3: CSVEGARDRAFGYTF. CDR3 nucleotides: TGCAGCGTTGAAGGAGCTCGGGACAGGGCATTTGGCTACACCTTC. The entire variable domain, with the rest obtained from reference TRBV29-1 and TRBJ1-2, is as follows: SAVISQKPSRDICQRGTSLTIQCQVDSQVTMMFWYRQQPGQSLTLIATANQGSEATYESGFVIDKFPISRPNLTFSTLTVSNMSPEDSSIYLCSVEGARDRAFGYTFGSGTRLTVV.

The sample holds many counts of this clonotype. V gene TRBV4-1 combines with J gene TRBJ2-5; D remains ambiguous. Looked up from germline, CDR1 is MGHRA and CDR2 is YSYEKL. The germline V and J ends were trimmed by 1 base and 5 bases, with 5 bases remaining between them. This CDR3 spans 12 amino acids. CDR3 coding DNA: TGCGCCAGCAGCCAAGTCGCGGAGACCCAGTACTTC. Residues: CASSQVAETQYF.

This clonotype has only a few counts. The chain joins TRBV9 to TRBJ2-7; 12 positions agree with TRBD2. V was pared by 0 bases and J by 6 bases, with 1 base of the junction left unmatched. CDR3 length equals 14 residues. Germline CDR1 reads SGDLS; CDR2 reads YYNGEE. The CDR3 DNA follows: TGTGCCAGCAGCGTAGGACTAGCGGGGGCCGAGCAGTACTTC. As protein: CASSVGLAGAEQYF.